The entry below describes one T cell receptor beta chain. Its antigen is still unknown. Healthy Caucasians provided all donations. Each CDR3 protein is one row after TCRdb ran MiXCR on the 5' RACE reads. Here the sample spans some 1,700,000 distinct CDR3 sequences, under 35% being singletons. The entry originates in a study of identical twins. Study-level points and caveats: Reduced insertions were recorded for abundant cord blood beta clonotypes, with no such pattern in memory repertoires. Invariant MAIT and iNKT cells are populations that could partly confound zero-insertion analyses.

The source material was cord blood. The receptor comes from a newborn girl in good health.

The CDR3 protein is CSAPRTSGGLYNEQYF. The CDR3 nucleotides read TGCAGTGCTCCCCGGACTAGCGGGGGCCTCTACAATGAGCAGTACTTC. The J gene is TRBJ2-4, the V gene TRBV20-1; 13 bases agree with TRBD2. The CDR3 totals 16 residues. The J segment lost 13 bases and the V segment lost 5 bases, leaving 17 bases of the junction unmatched. Germline V lookup: CDR1 DFQATT, CDR2 SNEGSKA (reference sequence).